One sample yielded the 31 T cell receptor beta chains listed below, sequenced in a study of shared clonotypes between healthy human individuals. Measured with immunoSEQ multiplex PCR; TCRdb has only the in-frame clones, and not every one. The table records 2,100,000 or so clones, nearly 97% of them present only once. The specimen was naive CD4+ T cells sorted from blood. The subset is: CD45RA+ positively selected. The receptors stem from a man younger than 35 in good health.

The V call is TRBV11-2, the J call TRBJ2-7; D is unresolved. The CDR3 covers 15 residues. CDR1 is SGHAT, CDR2 FQNNGV, per germline. The V and J ends lost 2 bases and 4 bases respectively, with 15 bases between them. The DNA for the CDR3 is TGTGCCAGCAGCTTAAGACGGACGGAGACTTACGAGCAGTACTTC. Its translation is CASSLRRTETYEQYF.

This sequence joins TRBV5-1 and TRBJ2-7, with 9 bases lining up with TRBD1. Trimming took 5 bases from V and 7 from J; bases not matched to a gene: 4. Germline CDR1 and CDR2: SGHRS and YFSETQ. The CDR3 length is 12 residues. The CDR3, as DNA: TGCGCCAGCAGAACCGGGACAGGGGAGCAGTACTTC. The encoded protein is CASRTGTGEQYF.

The chain links TRBV18 to TRBJ2-3, with 8 positions matching TRBD2. CDR1 and CDR2 (germline): KGHSH, LQKENI. The V gene end was trimmed by 6 bases and the J gene end by 3 bases; junction bases not matched to a gene: 5. This CDR3 is 14 amino acids long. CDR3 residues: CASSRLAITDTQYF. CDR3 coding DNA: TGTGCCAGCTCGCGACTAGCGATAACAGATACGCAGTATTTT.

J is TRBJ1-2 and V is TRBV10-2; TRBD1 matches at 11 bases. This CDR3 spans 15 amino acids. V shed 6 bases, J shed 5 bases, and the junction held 8 bases outside the gene matches. Germline V lookup: CDR1 WSHSY, CDR2 SAAADI. CDR3 sequence reads: CASSGGTGGTYGYTF. The CDR3 nucleotides read TGCGCCAGCAGCGGGGGGACAGGGGGGACATATGGCTACACCTTC.

Note on this clone: Within the sample, other DNA sequences also encode this same CDR3. The rearrangement uses TRBV6-5 and TRBJ1-3; D is unresolved. Per germline, CDR1 MNHEY and CDR2 SVGAGI. V lost 2 bases, J lost 2 bases, and 4 bases lay in between. The CDR3 runs 13 residues. CDR3 coding DNA: TGTGCCAGCAGTTACCGAGCTGGAAACACCATATATTTT. Its protein is CASSYRAGNTIYF.

The rearrangement uses TRBV29-1 and TRBJ2-2; 12 positions match TRBD2. The V gene end was trimmed by 4 bases and the J gene end by 1 base; junction bases not matched to a gene: 4. The CDR3 consists of 16 residues. Germline V gene lookup returns CDR1 SQVTM and CDR2 ANQGSEA. The chain's CDR3 is CSVVLAGGENTGELFF. The CDR3 DNA is TGCAGCGTTGTTCTAGCGGGAGGGGAGAACACCGGGGAGCTGTTTTTT.

This chain joins TRBV5-4 and TRBJ2-2; D might be TRBD1 or TRBD2, each matching 5 bases. Trimming shortened V by 4 bases and J by 3 bases, and 13 bases separated the two germline ends. CDR3 length equals 15 residues. Germline V gene lookup returns CDR1 SGHNT and CDR2 YYREEE (reference sequence). The CDR3: CASSVPGTDTGELFF. In nucleotides, the CDR3 is TGTGCCAGCAGCGTACCCGGGACCGACACCGGGGAGCTGTTTTTT.

The chain is built from TRBV6-6 and TRBJ1-2; possible D gene TRBD1, 5 bases. Germline-derived CDR1 and CDR2 are MNHNY and SVGAGI (reference sequence). V gave up 2 bases and J gave up 4 bases, with 11 bases separating them. CDR3 length: 14 amino acids. The CDR3 DNA is TGTGCCAGCAGTTACGTCTGGGGGGGCTATGGCTACACCTTC. It is translated as CASSYVWGGYGYTF.

In nucleotides, the CDR3 is TGTGCCAGCAGCTCGACTAGATCCACCGGGGAGCTGTTTTTT. This sequence encodes CASSSTRSTGELFF. V usage is TRBV7-2 and J usage is TRBJ2-2; the D gene is possibly TRBD2 (6 bases). V was pared by 4 bases and J by 4 bases, with 10 bases between. CDR3 length: 14 amino acids. The germline V gene encodes CDR1 SGHTA and CDR2 FQGNSA.

V and J are TRBV11-1 and TRBJ1-4; TRBD1 aligns across 8 bases. Germline loops: CDR1 SGHAT, CDR2 FQDESV (reference sequence). This CDR3 contains 16 residues. J gave up 2 bases and V 5 bases, and 7 bases lay outside the gene matches. CDR3: CASSAGGGRTNEKLFF. CDR3 nucleotides: TGTGCCAGCAGCGCAGGGGGCGGTCGGACTAATGAAAAACTGTTTTTT.

The rearrangement joins TRBV5-1 to TRBJ1-2; D not resolved. Per the germline V gene, CDR1 is SGHRS and CDR2 is YFSETQ. The V end was cut by 6 bases, the J end by 3 bases, with 12 bases between. The CDR3 runs 13 residues. This CDR3 is CASTPNLDYGYTF. CDR3 coding DNA: TGCGCCAGCACACCCAACCTAGACTATGGCTACACCTTC.

V usage is TRBV11-2 and J usage is TRBJ2-1; 13 nucleotides align to TRBD2. Germline CDR1 and CDR2: SGHAT and FQNNGV. The CDR3 runs 16 residues. Trimming removed 3 bases from V and 10 bases from J; junction bases left unmatched: 9. DNA for the CDR3: TGTGCCAGCAGCTTCTCCGGGACTAGCGGGGTTTCCGAGCAGTTCTTC. Its protein is CASSFSGTSGVSEQFF. Full variable domain (rest looked up from reference TRBV11-2 and TRBJ2-1): EAGVAQSPRYKIIEKRQSVAFWCNPISGHATLYWYQQILGQGPKLLIQFQNNGVVDDSQLPKDRFSAERLKGVDSTLKIQPAKLEDSAVYLCASSFSGTSGVSEQFFGPGTRLTVL.

Comments on this clone: The sample has other DNA sequences that encode this CDR3 too. The chain recombines TRBV18 with TRBJ2-2, with 7 bases matching TRBD1. V was pared by 6 bases and J by 1 base, with 2 bases of the junction left unmatched. There are 14 residues in the CDR3. Germline loops: CDR1 KGHSH, CDR2 LQKENI. The CDR3 DNA reads as TGTGCCAGCTCGCGGACAGGGAACACCGGGGAGCTGTTTTTT. Protein sequence: CASSRTGNTGELFF.

J is TRBJ2-7 and V is TRBV6-5; 7 bases map to TRBD1. After removal of 5 bases from V and 4 bases from J, the junction contained 8 bases not matched to a gene. This CDR3 is 14 amino acids long. The germline CDR1 and CDR2 sequences are MNHEY and SVGAGI. CDR3 in amino acids: CASSDTDRPYEQYF. The DNA of the CDR3 is TGTGCCAGCAGTGACACGGACAGGCCGTACGAGCAGTACTTC.

V gene TRBV7-9 combines with J gene TRBJ1-2, with a tentative D call TRBD1 (5 bases). Germline lookup yields CDR1 SEHNR and CDR2 FQNEAQ (reference sequence). Trimming pared 2 bases from V and 6 bases from J, leaving 13 bases between. CDR3 length: 14 amino acids. CDR3 residues: CASSLLWGRNGYTF. CDR3 bases: TGTGCCAGCAGCTTACTCTGGGGCCGAAATGGCTACACCTTC.

Here the CDR3 reads CAWSRMGGYEQYF. The CDR3 DNA is TGTGCCTGGAGTCGGATGGGAGGTTACGAGCAGTACTTC. V is TRBV30 and J is TRBJ2-7, with a tentative D call TRBD2 (6 bases). The CDR3 is 13 amino acids. The V end was cut by 2 bases, the J end by 4 bases, with 12 bases between. The V gene's germline CDR1 is GTSNPN and CDR2 SVGIG (reference sequence).

J is TRBJ1-3 and V is TRBV7-2; D gene unclear. The V and J ends lost 3 bases and 7 bases respectively, with 19 bases between them. The V gene's germline CDR1 is SGHTA and CDR2 FQGNSA. The CDR3 sequence is 16 residues long. CDR3 sequence reads: CASSLQSVPEGNTIYF. As DNA, the CDR3 is TGTGCCAGCAGCTTGCAGTCGGTCCCAGAGGGCAACACCATATATTTT. Full variable domain (rest looked up from reference TRBV7-2 and TRBJ1-3): GAGVSQSPSNKVTEKGKDVELRCDPISGHTALYWYRQSLGQGLEFLIYFQGNSAPDKSGLPSDRFSAERTGGSVSTLTIQRTQQEDSAVYLCASSLQSVPEGNTIYFGEGSWLTVV.

CDR3 residues: CASSLMLAEETQYF. The CDR3, as DNA: TGTGCCAGCAGCTTAATGCTAGCGGAAGAGACCCAGTACTTC. V and J are TRBV5-6 and TRBJ2-5, with 7 positions matching TRBD2. This CDR3 comprises 14 residues. Germline CDR1 SGHDT, CDR2 YYEEEE. V lost 2 bases, J lost 3 bases, and 4 bases stayed unmatched. The full variable domain, its missing parts supplied by reference TRBV5-6 and TRBJ2-5, is DAGVTQSPTHLIKTRGQQVTLRCSPKSGHDTVSWYQQALGQGPQFIFQYYEEEERQRGNFPDRFSGHQFPNYSSELNVNALLLGDSALYLCASSLMLAEETQYFGPGTRLLVL.

With regard to this clone: The same CDR3 arises from other DNA sequences in this sample as well. The V and J genes are TRBV6-5 and TRBJ1-3; D gene unclear. Germline CDR1 is MNHEY and CDR2 is SVGAGI. The CDR3 sequence is 15 residues long. V shed 0 bases and J shed 0 bases, with 6 bases lying between them. The CDR3 nucleotides are TGTGCCAGCAGTTACTCTCGCCTCTCTGGAAACACCATATATTTT. Its protein product is CASSYSRLSGNTIYF.

To note about this clone: Other DNA sequences from this sample encode an identical CDR3 as well. The chain's CDR3 is CASSRASSYEQYF. CDR3 bases: TGTGCCAGCTCACGGGCGAGCTCCTACGAGCAGTACTTC. The chain uses TRBV18 and TRBJ2-7, with unresolved D. The CDR3 has 13 residues. Trimming left V 4 bases short and J 0 bases short, with 7 bases between. CDR1 is KGHSH and CDR2 is LQKENI in the germline V gene.

The CDR3 DNA sequence: TGCGCGGCCACTAGGGCGGCTGGCAATGAGCAGTTCTTC. Protein: CAATRAAGNEQFF. V is TRBV10-2 and J is TRBJ2-1, with D tentatively TRBD2 (5 bases). Germline V lookup: CDR1 WSHSY, CDR2 SAAADI. This CDR3 is built from 13 residues.

The chain joins TRBV6-5 to TRBJ2-2; 10 nucleotides line up with TRBD2. There are 15 residues in the CDR3. The germline gives CDR1 MNHEY, CDR2 SVGAGI. V was clipped by 0 bases and J by 6 bases; unmatched bases: 1. The CDR3, as DNA: TGTGCCAGCAGTTACTCGACTAGCGGGCCCGGGGAGCTGTTTTTT. Amino acid sequence: CASSYSTSGPGELFF.

The chain uses TRBV30 and TRBJ1-5; D ambiguous. V was trimmed by 1 base and J by 0 bases, leaving 7 bases between them. CDR3 length: 14 residues. Germline CDR1 is GTSNPN and CDR2 is SVGIG (reference sequence). The CDR3 loop is CAWSGHGSNQPQHF. CDR3 coding DNA: TGTGCCTGGAGTGGACATGGTAGCAATCAGCCCCAGCATTTT.

The chain carries TRBV6-1 and TRBJ1-3; D is unclear. The CDR3 sequence is 17 residues long. Germline CDR1 MNHNS, CDR2 SASEGT. With 0 bases removed from V and 0 bases from J, the gap between germline ends came to 12 bases. In DNA, the CDR3 is TGTGCCAGCAGTGAAGCTTACGGTTTTAGCTCTGGAAACACCATATATTTT. Translated: CASSEAYGFSSGNTIYF.

The DNA for the CDR3 is TGTGCCAGTAGCCTTACAGGGGGCGCAGGTTCACCCCTCCACTTT. Protein sequence: CASSLTGGAGSPLHF. The chain is built from TRBV19 and TRBJ1-6, with TRBD1 identical over 9 bases. Germline CDR1 LNHDA, CDR2 SQIVND (reference sequence). J was trimmed by 9 bases and V by 6 bases; bases with no gene match: 9. The CDR3 length is 15 residues.

The J gene is TRBJ1-1, the V gene TRBV6-1, with 7 positions matching TRBD1. Per germline, CDR1 MNHNS and CDR2 SASEGT. The ends lost 3 bases at V and 9 bases at J; junction bases unmatched: 10. This CDR3 comprises 14 residues. The CDR3 DNA reads as TGTGCCAGCAGTGACGCCGGGACAGATATGCAAGCTTTCTTT. Translation: CASSDAGTDMQAFF.

The rearrangement uses TRBV19 and TRBJ1-6; D remains ambiguous. The CDR3 extends over 15 amino acids. Germline V gene sequence: CDR1 LNHDA, CDR2 SQIVND (reference sequence). The V and J ends lost 7 bases and 10 bases respectively, with 20 bases between them. CDR3 nucleotide sequence: TGTGCCAGTACCCCAACGGACGGGAGCGGGTCACCCCTCCACTTT. Amino acid sequence: CASTPTDGSGSPLHF. The full variable domain, in which reference TRBV19 and TRBJ1-6 provide the parts outside the CDR3, is DGGITQSPKYLFRKEGQNVTLSCEQNLNHDAMYWYRQDPGQGLRLIYYSQIVNDFQKGDIAEGYSVSREKKESFPLTVTSAQKNPTAFYLCASTPTDGSGSPLHFGNGTRLTVT.

In its sample, this clone was seen once. The identical CDR3 is also encoded by other nucleotide sequences in the sample. This sequence joins TRBV2 and TRBJ1-2; possibly TRBD1 for D (5 bases). Trimming cost V 2 bases and J 5 bases, with 9 bases left between them. The CDR3 loop spans 13 amino acids. The V gene's germline CDR1 is SNHLY and CDR2 FYNNEI. The CDR3 coding sequence is TGTGCCAGCAGTGAACAGGGTAATTATGGCTACACCTTC. Translating it yields CASSEQGNYGYTF.

This sequence joins TRBV5-6 and TRBJ2-7, with 9 bases fitting TRBD1. The ends lost 4 bases at V and 0 bases at J; junction bases unmatched: 8. Looked up from germline, CDR1 is SGHDT and CDR2 is YYEEEE. The CDR3 length is 16 residues. The CDR3 DNA is TGTGCCAGCAGCCCGGACAGGGGACAGGGCTCCTACGAGCAGTACTTC. Amino acid sequence: CASSPDRGQGSYEQYF.

In DNA, the CDR3 is TGTGCCAGCAGTGAGGGACCGATTACGGATCAGCCCCAGCATTTT. Amino acids: CASSEGPITDQPQHF. The chain has TRBV2 and TRBJ1-5; TRBD1 is a possible D gene (5 bases). Looked up from germline, CDR1 is SNHLY and CDR2 is FYNNEI. V dropped 3 bases and J dropped 5 bases, with 14 bases sitting between them. The CDR3 totals 15 residues.

The rearrangement links TRBV7-8 to TRBJ2-1, with TRBD2 as a possible D gene (7 bases). There are 16 residues in the CDR3. CDR1 SGHVS and CDR2 FQNEAQ come from the germline V gene. V dropped 6 bases and J dropped 7 bases, with 22 bases sitting between them. CDR3 nucleotides: TGTGCCAGCAGATCCAACGGGGGGCGTTGGTGGAATGAGCAGTTCTTC. Protein sequence: CASRSNGGRWWNEQFF.